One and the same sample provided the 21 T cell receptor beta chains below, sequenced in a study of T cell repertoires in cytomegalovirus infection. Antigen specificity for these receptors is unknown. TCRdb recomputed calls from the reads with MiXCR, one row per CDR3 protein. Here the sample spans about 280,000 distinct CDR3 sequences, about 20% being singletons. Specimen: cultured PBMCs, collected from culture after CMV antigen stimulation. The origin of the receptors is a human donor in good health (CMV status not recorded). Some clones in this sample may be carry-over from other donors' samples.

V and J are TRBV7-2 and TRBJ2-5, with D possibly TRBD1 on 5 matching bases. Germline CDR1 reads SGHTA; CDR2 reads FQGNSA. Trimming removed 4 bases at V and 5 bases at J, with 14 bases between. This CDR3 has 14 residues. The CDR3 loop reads CASSSQGRMETQYF. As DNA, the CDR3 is TGTGCCAGCAGCTCGCAGGGTAGGATGGAGACCCAGTACTTC.

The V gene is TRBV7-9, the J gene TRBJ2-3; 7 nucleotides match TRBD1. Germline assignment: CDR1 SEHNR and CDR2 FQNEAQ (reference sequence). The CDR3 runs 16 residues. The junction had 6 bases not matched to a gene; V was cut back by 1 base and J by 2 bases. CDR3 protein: CASSLGQGLSTDTQYF. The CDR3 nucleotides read TGTGCCAGCAGCTTAGGACAGGGCCTATCCACAGATACGCAGTATTTT.

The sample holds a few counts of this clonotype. The CDR3 is CASSIAAGVAYEQYV. As DNA, the CDR3 is TGTGCCAGTAGTATAGCGGCAGGGGTAGCCTACGAGCAGTACGTC. This chain connects TRBV19 to TRBJ2-7; D might be TRBD1 (6 bases). Germline lookup yields CDR1 LNHDA and CDR2 SQIVND (reference sequence). This CDR3 region has 15 residues. V lost 1 base and J lost 2, with 12 bases in between.

The CDR3 DNA reads as TGTGCCAGCAGAGAATCCGGACAGGGAGGCGAAAAACTGTTTTTT. This codes for CASRESGQGGEKLFF. The genes are TRBV2 and TRBJ1-4, with TRBD1 matching over 8 bases. V lost 6 bases to trimming and J lost 8 bases; unmatched junction nucleotides: 11. Looked up from germline, CDR1 is SNHLY and CDR2 is FYNNEI. The CDR3 sequence is 15 residues long.

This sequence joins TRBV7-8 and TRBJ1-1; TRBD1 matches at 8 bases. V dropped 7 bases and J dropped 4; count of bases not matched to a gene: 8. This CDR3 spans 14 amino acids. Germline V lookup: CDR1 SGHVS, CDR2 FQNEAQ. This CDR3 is CASTPDREGTEAFF. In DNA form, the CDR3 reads TGTGCCAGCACCCCGGACAGGGAGGGCACTGAAGCTTTCTTT.

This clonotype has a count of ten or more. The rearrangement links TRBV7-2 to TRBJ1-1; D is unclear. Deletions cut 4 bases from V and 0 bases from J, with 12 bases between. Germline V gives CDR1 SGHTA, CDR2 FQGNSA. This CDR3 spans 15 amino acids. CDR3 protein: CASSSRVNLNTEAFF. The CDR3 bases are TGTGCCAGCAGCTCCCGGGTCAATTTGAACACTGAAGCTTTCTTT.

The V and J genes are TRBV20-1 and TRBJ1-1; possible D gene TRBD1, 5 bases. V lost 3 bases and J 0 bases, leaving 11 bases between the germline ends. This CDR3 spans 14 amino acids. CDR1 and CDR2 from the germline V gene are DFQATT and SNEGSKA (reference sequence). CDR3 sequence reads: CSARGDSMNTEAFF. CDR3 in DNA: TGCAGTGCTAGGGGAGACAGCATGAACACTGAAGCTTTCTTT.

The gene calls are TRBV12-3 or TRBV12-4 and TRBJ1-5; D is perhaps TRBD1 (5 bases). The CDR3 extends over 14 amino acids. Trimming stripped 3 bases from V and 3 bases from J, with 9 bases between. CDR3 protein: CASSFAGDNQPQHF. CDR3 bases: TGTGCCAGCAGTTTTGCGGGGGACAATCAGCCCCAGCATTTT.

This CDR3 is CASSDQSAVLSPYEQYF. The CDR3, as DNA: TGTGCCAGCAGCGACCAGTCAGCCGTTCTTTCTCCCTACGAGCAGTACTTC. The chain has TRBV7-9 and TRBJ2-7; D gene ambiguous. CDR3 length equals 17 residues. Germline V CDR1 and CDR2: SEHNR, FQNEAQ (reference sequence). Trimming removed 5 bases from V and 2 bases from J, with 22 bases in between.

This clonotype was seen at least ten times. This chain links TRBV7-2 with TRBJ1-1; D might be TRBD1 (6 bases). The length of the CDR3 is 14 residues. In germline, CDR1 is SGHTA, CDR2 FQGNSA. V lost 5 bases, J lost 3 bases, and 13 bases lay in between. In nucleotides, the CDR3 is TGTGCCAGCAGCCTCGGACAGACACACACTGAAGCTTTCTTT. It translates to CASSLGQTHTEAFF.

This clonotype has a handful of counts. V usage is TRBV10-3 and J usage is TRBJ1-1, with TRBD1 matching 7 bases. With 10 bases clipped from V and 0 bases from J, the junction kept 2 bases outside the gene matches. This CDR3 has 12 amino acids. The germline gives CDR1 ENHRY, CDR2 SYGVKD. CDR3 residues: CATGGMNTEAFF. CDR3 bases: TGTGCCACAGGGGGTATGAACACTGAAGCTTTCTTT.

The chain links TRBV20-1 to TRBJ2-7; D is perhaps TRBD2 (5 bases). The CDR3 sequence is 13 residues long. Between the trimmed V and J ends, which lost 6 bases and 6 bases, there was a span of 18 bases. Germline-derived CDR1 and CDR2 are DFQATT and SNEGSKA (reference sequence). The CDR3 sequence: CSAFVPGRFEQYF. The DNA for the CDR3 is TGCAGTGCGTTTGTTCCGGGAAGGTTCGAGCAGTACTTC.

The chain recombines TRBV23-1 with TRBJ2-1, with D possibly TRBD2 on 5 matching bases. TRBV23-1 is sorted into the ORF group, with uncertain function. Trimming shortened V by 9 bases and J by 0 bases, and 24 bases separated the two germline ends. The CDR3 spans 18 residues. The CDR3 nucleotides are TGCGCCAGGAACCGCTTTAGGCCAGCGGAGAGCTCCTACAATGAGCAGTTCTTC. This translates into CARNRFRPAESSYNEQFF.

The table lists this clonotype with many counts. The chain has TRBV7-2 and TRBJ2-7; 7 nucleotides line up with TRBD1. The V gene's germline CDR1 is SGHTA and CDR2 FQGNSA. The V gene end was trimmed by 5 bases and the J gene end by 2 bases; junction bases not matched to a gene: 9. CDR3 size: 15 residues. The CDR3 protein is CASSPQGTVPYEQYV. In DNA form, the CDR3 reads TGTGCCAGCAGCCCTCAGGGGACAGTACCCTACGAGCAGTACGTC.

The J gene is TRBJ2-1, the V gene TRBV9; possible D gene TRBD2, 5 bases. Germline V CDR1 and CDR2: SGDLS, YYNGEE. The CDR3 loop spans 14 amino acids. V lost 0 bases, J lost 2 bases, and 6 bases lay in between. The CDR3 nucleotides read TGTGCCAGCAGCGTAGGAGGGACCTACAATGAGCAGTTCTTC. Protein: CASSVGGTYNEQFF.

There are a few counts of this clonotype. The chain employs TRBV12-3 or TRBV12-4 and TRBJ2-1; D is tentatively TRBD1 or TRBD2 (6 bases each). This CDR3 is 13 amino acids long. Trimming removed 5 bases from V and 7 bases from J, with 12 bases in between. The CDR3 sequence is CASSPTGRNEQFF. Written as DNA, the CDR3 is TGTGCCAGCAGTCCCACAGGGAGGAATGAGCAGTTCTTC.

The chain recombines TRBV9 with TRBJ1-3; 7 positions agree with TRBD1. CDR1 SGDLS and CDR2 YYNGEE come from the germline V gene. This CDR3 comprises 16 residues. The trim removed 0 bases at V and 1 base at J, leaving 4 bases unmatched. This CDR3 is CASSVGEGASGNTIYF. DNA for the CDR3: TGTGCCAGCAGCGTAGGTGAGGGGGCTTCTGGAAACACCATATATTTT.

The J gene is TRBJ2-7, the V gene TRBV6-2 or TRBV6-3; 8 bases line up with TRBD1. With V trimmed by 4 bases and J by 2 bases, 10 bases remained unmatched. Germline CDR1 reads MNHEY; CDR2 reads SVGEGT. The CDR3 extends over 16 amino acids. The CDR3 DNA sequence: TGTGCCAGCAGTTCTCACTCCCGGGACAGGACCTACGAGCAGTACTTC. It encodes CASSSHSRDRTYEQYF.

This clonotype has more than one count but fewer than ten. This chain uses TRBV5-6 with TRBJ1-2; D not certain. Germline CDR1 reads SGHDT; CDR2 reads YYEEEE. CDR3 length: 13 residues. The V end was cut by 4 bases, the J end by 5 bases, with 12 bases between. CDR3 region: CASSRLVLYGYTF. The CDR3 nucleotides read TGTGCCAGCAGCCGATTGGTCCTATATGGCTACACCTTC. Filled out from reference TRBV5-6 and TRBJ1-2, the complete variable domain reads DAGVTQSPTHLIKTRGQQVTLRCSPKSGHDTVSWYQQALGQGPQFIFQYYEEEERQRGNFPDRFSGHQFPNYSSELNVNALLLGDSALYLCASSRLVLYGYTFGSGTRLTVV.

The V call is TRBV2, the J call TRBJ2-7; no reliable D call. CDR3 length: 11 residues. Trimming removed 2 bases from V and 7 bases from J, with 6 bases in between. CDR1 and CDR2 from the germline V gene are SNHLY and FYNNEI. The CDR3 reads CASSEKLEQYF. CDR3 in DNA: TGTGCCAGCAGTGAAAAACTGGAGCAGTACTTC.

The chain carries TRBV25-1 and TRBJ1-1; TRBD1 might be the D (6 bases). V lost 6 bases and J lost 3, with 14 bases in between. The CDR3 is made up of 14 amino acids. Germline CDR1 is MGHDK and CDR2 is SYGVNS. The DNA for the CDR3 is TGTGCCAGCAGCCCCCATACAGGGTACACTGAAGCTTTCTTT. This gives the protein CASSPHTGYTEAFF.